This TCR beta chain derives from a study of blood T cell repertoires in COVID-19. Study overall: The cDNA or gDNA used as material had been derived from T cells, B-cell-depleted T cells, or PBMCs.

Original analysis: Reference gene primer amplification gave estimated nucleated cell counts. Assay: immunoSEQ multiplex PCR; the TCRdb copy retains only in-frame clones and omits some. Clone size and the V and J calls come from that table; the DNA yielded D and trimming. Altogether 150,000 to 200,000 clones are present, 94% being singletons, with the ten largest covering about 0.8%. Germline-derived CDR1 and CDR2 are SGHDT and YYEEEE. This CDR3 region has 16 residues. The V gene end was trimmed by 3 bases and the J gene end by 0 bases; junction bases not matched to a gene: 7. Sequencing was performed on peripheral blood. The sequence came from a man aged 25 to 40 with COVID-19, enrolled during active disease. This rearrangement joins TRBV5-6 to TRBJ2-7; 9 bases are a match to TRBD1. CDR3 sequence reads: CASSWYPGQGSYEQYF. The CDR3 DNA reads TGTGCCAGCAGCTGGTATCCGGGACAGGGCTCCTACGAGCAGTACTTC.